This T cell receptor beta chain was recovered during a study of blood T cell repertoires in COVID-19. Only in-frame clones appear in the TCRdb table, and some are missing; sequencing was by immunoSEQ multiplex PCR. Among fewer than 90,000 clones, roughly 90% were seen once, and the ten largest hold approximately 15%. The CDR3 extends over 14 amino acids. From germline, CDR1 is SGHRS and CDR2 YFSETQ. V was cut by 0 bases and J by 6 bases, with 12 bases left in between. Source material: peripheral blood. The clonotype originates from a man older than 75 in a cohort sampled during active COVID-19. The V call is TRBV5-1, the J call TRBJ1-2, with TRBD1 as a possible D gene (5 bases). The CDR3 region is CASSLGNRRDGYTF. The CDR3, as DNA: TGCGCCAGCAGCTTGGGAAACCGCAGGGATGGCTACACCTTC.